Following are 3 T cell receptor beta chains from one sample sequenced in a study of T cells in women clearing cervical HPV infection. Sequenced by immunoSEQ multiplex PCR; TCRdb stores in-frame clones only, minus some. The clone table shows around 30,000 clones, with the ten largest holding more than 7%. The sample taken for sequencing was blood buffy coat. The receptors were gathered from a woman aged 18 to 75 with a cervical HPV16 infection that either progressed to CIN3+ or cleared (not recorded which).

With respect to this clone: Read coverage stops 3 residues before the CDR3 terminus; the germline J gene supplies the remainder. V and J are TRBV24-1 and TRBJ2-1, with 12 bases matching TRBD2. Germline values: CDR1 KGHDR, CDR2 SFDVKD. The CDR3 sequence is 16 residues long. V dropped 4 bases and J dropped 6; count of bases not matched to a gene: 6. CDR3 amino acids: CATSDPLAGGTNEQFF. Incomplete CDR3 DNA: TGTGCCACCAGTGACCCTCTAGCGGGGGGGACCAATGAG.

A word on this clone: The CDR3 goes on 3 residues after the read ends, and that part is filled in from the germline J gene. This chain joins TRBV10-2 and TRBJ1-5; the match to TRBD1 covers 9 bases. This CDR3 contains 14 residues. V was pared by 4 bases and J by 7 bases, with 5 bases of the junction left unmatched. Germline assignment: CDR1 WSHSY and CDR2 SAAADI. This chain's CDR3 is CASSVGTGFQPQHF. The sequenced part of the CDR3 DNA is TGCGCCAGCAGTGTGGGGACAGGGTTCCAGCCC.

Comment on this clone: The junction and the germline gene differ at one end; a read error may be behind it. The read falls 3 residues short of the CDR3 end, and the missing part is taken from the germline J gene. V usage is TRBV20-1 and J usage is TRBJ2-7; 7 positions match TRBD1. CDR3 length: 14 amino acids. Germline CDR1 is DFQATT and CDR2 is SNEGSKA (reference sequence). The CDR3 DNA, read in part, is TGCAGTGCTGGAGACAGGGTTGGATCGGACGAG. It codes for CSAGDRVGSDE. The full CDR3 protein is CSAGDRVGSDEQYF.